The 9 T cell receptor beta chains below all came from one sample that was sequenced in a study of CD8+ T cells in alopecia areata. cDNA reverse transcribed from extracted RNA served as the sequencing template. The data were produced by immunoSEQ multiplex PCR, yet TCRdb's version contains in-frame clones alone and is incomplete. The repertoire holds under 250,000 clones, with 57% as singletons. The material sequenced was CD4+ T cells sorted from blood, taken at week 0. The source is a human donor with alopecia areata.

This rearrangement joins TRBV7-2 to TRBJ2-7; TRBD2 might be the D (5 bases). This CDR3 comprises 16 residues. V was shortened by 1 base and J by 2 bases, with 15 bases between the two germline ends. Germline values: CDR1 SGHTA, CDR2 FQGNSA. The CDR3 protein is CASSLGSRVKPYEQYF. The CDR3 nucleotides read TGTGCCAGCAGCTTAGGATCGCGGGTGAAGCCCTACGAGCAGTACTTC.

V is TRBV29-1 and J is TRBJ1-5; D is ambiguous. The germline gives CDR1 SQVTM, CDR2 ANQGSEA. The CDR3 contains 13 residues. V was trimmed by 6 bases and J by 0 bases, leaving 9 bases between them. The CDR3 loop reads CSVAVNSNQPQHF. The CDR3 DNA sequence: TGCAGCGTGGCAGTCAATAGCAATCAGCCCCAGCATTTT.

The chain employs TRBV5-1 and TRBJ2-3; 9 bases agree with TRBD2. Trimming at V came to 1 base and at J to 3 bases, leaving 3 bases not matched to a gene. Germline CDR1 reads SGHRS; CDR2 reads YFSETQ. This CDR3 region has 15 residues. CDR3 loop: CASSLQSGGTDTQYF. The CDR3 nucleotides read TGCGCCAGCAGCTTGCAAAGCGGGGGGACAGATACGCAGTATTTT. Full variable domain (missing parts from reference TRBV5-1 and TRBJ2-3): KAGVTQTPRYLIKTRGQQVTLSCSPISGHRSVSWYQQTPGQGLQFLFEYFSETQRNKGNFPGRFSGRQFSNSRSEMNVSTLELGDSALYLCASSLQSGGTDTQYFGPGTRLTVL.

This clone was detected a few times. The chain carries TRBV7-9 and TRBJ2-5; 10 bases agree with TRBD1. Germline trimming cut 5 bases from V and 5 bases from J; bases unmatched to any gene: 8. This CDR3 region has 15 residues. Germline V gives CDR1 SEHNR, CDR2 FQNEAQ (reference sequence). DNA for the CDR3: TGTGCCAGCAGCACCCGACAGGGGGCCAGGGAGACCCAGTACTTC. The encoded protein is CASSTRQGARETQYF.

V and J are TRBV30 and TRBJ1-2; D unresolved. Per the germline V gene, CDR1 is GTSNPN and CDR2 is SVGIG (reference sequence). Trimming cost V 4 bases and J 3 bases, with 12 bases left between them. This CDR3 is 13 amino acids long. CDR3 bases: TGTGCCTGGACACCACAGATGTACTATGGCTACACCTTC. This sequence encodes CAWTPQMYYGYTF.

The chain uses TRBV5-4 and TRBJ2-7; the D gene is possibly TRBD2 (6 bases). The CDR3 spans 14 residues. Looked up from germline, CDR1 is SGHNT and CDR2 is YYREEE (reference sequence). Deletions cut 0 bases from V and 4 bases from J, with 11 bases between. CDR3 in DNA: TGTGCCAGCAGCTTGGACGCGGGGAGTTACGAGCAGTACTTC. This encodes CASSLDAGSYEQYF.

This clone was recorded only once. The chain carries TRBV29-1 and TRBJ2-1, with 7 bases matching TRBD1. Looked up from germline, CDR1 is SQVTM and CDR2 is ANQGSEA. Germline trimming cut 4 bases from V and 1 base from J; bases unmatched to any gene: 1. This CDR3 contains 13 residues. CDR3 in amino acids: CSVAQGSYNEQFF. Written as DNA, the CDR3 is TGCAGCGTTGCACAGGGGTCCTACAATGAGCAGTTCTTC.

This clone was recorded once. This rearrangement joins TRBV18 to TRBJ2-1; TRBD1 aligns across 9 bases. There are 14 residues in the CDR3. CDR1 is KGHSH and CDR2 is LQKENI in the germline V gene. V was clipped by 4 bases and J by 8 bases; unmatched bases: 6. The CDR3 region has the DNA TGTGCCAGCTCACGGACAGGGGCAGGGGATGAGCAGTTCTTC. Encoded protein: CASSRTGAGDEQFF.

In its sample, this clone was seen a few times. The chain couples TRBV4-1 to TRBJ1-2; TRBD1 is a possible D gene (6 bases). Trimming took off 3 bases at V and 8 bases at J, with 16 bases between the two ends. The CDR3 spans 14 residues. Per the germline V gene, CDR1 is MGHRA and CDR2 is YSYEKL. This chain's CDR3 is CASSHPGTRRGYTF. The CDR3 coding sequence is TGCGCCAGCAGCCACCCCGGGACAAGAAGAGGCTACACCTTC.